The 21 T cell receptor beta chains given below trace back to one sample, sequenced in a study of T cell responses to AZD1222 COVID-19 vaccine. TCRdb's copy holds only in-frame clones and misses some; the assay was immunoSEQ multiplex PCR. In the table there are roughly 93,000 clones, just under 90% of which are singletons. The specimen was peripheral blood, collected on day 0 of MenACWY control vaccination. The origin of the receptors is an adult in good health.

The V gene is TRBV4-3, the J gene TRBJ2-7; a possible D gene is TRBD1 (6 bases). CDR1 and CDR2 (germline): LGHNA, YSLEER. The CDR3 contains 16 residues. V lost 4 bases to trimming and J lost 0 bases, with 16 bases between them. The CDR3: CASSLNRGRGSYEQYF. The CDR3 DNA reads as TGCGCCAGCAGCCTCAACCGGGGCAGGGGCTCCTACGAGCAGTACTTC.

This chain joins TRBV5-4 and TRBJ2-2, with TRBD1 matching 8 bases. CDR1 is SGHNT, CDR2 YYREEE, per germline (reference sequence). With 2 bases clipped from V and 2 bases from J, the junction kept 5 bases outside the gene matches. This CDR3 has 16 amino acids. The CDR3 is CASSLGQGPNTGELFF. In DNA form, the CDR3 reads TGTGCCAGCAGCTTAGGACAGGGCCCAAACACCGGGGAGCTGTTTTTT.

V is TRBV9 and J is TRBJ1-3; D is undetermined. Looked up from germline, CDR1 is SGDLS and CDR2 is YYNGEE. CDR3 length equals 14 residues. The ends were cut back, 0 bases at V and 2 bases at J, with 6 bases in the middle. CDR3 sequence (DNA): TGTGCCAGCAGCGTAGGGTCTACTGGAAACACCATATATTTT. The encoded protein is CASSVGSTGNTIYF.

This CDR3 reads CASSPQPGGVEAFF. The CDR3, as DNA: TGTGCCAGCTCACCCCAACCAGGGGGAGTGGAAGCTTTCTTT. The chain employs TRBV18 and TRBJ1-1, with 7 bases that match TRBD1. Germline loops: CDR1 KGHSH, CDR2 LQKENI. V lost 3 bases to trimming and J lost 8 bases; unmatched junction nucleotides: 9. The CDR3 covers 14 residues.

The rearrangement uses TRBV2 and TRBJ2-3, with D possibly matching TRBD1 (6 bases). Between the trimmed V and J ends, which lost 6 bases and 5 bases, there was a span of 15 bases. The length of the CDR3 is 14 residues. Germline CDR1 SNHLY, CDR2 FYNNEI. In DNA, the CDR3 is TGTGCCAGCAGACTCGACACAGGGCTAGATACGCAGTATTTT. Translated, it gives CASRLDTGLDTQYF.

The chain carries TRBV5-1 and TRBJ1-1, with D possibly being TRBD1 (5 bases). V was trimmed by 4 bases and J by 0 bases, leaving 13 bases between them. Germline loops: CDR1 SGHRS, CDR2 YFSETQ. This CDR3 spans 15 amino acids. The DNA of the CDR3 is TGCGCCAGCAGCCCCAGGGAAGGTCTGAACACTGAAGCTTTCTTT. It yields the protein CASSPREGLNTEAFF.

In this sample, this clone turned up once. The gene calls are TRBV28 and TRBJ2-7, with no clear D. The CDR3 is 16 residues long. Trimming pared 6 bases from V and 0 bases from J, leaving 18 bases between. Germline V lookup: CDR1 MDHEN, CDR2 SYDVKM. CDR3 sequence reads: CASSPKGWVDSYEQYF. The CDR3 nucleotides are TGTGCCAGCAGCCCAAAGGGATGGGTCGACTCCTACGAGCAGTACTTC.

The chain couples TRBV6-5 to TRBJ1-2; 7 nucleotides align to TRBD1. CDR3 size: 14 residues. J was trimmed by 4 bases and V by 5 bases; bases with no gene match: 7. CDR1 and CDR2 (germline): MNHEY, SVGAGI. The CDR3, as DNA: TGTGCCAGCAGTCCCCTCAGGACAGGCTATGGCTACACCTTC. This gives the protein CASSPLRTGYGYTF.

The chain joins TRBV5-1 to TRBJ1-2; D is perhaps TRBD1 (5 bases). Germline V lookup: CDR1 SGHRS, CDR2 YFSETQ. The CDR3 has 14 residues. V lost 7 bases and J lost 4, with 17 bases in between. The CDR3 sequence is CASGRGDTAYGYTF. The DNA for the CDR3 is TGCGCCAGCGGAAGAGGGGATACGGCCTATGGCTACACCTTC.

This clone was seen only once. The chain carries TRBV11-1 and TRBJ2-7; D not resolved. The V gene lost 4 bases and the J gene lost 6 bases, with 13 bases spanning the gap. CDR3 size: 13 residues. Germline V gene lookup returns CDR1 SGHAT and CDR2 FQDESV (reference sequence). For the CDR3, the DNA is TGTGCCAGCAGCTCGGACGGATGGGGCGAGCAGTACTTC. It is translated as CASSSDGWGEQYF.

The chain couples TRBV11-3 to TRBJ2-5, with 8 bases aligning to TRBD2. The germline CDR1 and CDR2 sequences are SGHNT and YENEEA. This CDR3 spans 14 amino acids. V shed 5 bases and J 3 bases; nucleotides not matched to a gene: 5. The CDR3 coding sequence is TGTGCCAGCAGCAAGGGACTAGTTGAAGAGACCCAGTACTTC. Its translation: CASSKGLVEETQYF.

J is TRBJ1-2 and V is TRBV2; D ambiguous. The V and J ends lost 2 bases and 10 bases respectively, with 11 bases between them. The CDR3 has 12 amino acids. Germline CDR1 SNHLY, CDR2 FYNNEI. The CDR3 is CASSETRDVYTF. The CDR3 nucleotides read TGTGCCAGCAGTGAAACCCGAGACGTCTACACCTTC.

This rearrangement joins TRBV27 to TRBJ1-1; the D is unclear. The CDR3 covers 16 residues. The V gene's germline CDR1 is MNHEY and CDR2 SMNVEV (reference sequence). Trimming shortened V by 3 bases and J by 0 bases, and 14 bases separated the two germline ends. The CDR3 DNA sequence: TGTGCCAGCAGTTTCCGGCCTGGGGTAGTGAACACTGAAGCTTTCTTT. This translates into CASSFRPGVVNTEAFF.

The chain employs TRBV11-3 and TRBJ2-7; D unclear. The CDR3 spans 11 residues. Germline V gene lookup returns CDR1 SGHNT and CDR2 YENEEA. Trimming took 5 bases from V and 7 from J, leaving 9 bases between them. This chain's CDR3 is CASSLEGEQYF. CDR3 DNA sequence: TGTGCCAGCAGCCTCGAAGGAGAGCAGTACTTC.

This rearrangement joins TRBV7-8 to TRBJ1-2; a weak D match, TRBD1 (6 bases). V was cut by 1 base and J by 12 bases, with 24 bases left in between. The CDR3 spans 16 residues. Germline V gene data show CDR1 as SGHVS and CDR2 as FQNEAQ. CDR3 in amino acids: CASSLGGGGEPPGDTF. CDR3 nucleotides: TGTGCCAGCAGCTTAGGAGGGGGAGGGGAGCCCCCGGGGGACACCTTC.

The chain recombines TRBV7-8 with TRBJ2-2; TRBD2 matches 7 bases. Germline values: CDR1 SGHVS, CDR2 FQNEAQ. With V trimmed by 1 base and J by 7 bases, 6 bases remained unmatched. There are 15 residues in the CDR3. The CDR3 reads CASSLVAGEFGELFF. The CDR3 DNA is TGTGCCAGCAGCTTAGTGGCGGGGGAGTTCGGGGAGCTGTTTTTT.

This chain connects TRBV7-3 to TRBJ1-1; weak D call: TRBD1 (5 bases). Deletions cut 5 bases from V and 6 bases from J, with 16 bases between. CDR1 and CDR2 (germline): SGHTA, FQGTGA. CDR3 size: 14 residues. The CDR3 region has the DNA TGTGCCAGCAGCCGGGACGGCGGGGGTTCTGAAGCTTTCTTT. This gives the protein CASSRDGGGSEAFF.

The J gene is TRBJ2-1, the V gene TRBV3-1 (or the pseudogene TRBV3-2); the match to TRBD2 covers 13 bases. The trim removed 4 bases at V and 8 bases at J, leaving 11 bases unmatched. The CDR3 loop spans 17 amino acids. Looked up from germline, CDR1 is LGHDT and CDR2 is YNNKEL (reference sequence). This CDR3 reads CASSPSPLAGGFDEQFF. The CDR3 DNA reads TGTGCCAGCAGCCCCTCCCCACTAGCGGGGGGGTTCGATGAGCAGTTCTTC.

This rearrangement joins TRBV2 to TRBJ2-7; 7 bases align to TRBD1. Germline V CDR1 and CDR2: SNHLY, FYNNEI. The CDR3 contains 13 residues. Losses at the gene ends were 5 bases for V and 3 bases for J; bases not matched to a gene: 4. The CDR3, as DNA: TGTGCCAGCAGTTTACAGGGGAGCTACGAGCAGTACTTC. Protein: CASSLQGSYEQYF.

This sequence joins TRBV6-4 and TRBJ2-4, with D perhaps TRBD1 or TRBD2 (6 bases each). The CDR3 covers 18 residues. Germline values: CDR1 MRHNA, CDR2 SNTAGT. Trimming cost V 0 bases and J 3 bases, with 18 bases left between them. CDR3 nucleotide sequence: TGTGCCAGCAGTGACTCACTTCGGAAGGGGGGAAGCAAAAACATTCAGTACTTC. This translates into CASSDSLRKGGSKNIQYF.

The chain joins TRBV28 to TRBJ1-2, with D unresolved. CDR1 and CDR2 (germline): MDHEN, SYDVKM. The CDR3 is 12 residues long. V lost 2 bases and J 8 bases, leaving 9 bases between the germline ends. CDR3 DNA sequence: TGTGCCAGCAGTTTAGATATGAGAGGCTACACCTTC. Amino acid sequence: CASSLDMRGYTF.